This T cell receptor beta chain was sequenced in a study of blood T cells in healthy people across ages. The CDR3 spans 14 residues. V was pared by 7 bases and J by 0 bases, with 10 bases between. The authors ran a second PCR of roughly 6 to 11 cycles using a sample-barcoded 5' primer and a J-beta primer mix. In TCRdb, the 5' RACE reads were re-called with MiXCR into one record per CDR3 protein. The sample holds more than 650,000 distinct CDR3 sequences, 22% seen once. The sequence was obtained from a man between 70 and 80 years old in good health. The sequencing input was blood. The chain employs TRBV12-3 or TRBV12-4 and TRBJ1-3, with D possibly matching TRBD1 (6 bases). The DNA of the CDR3 is TGTGCCAGCACCCTCAGGGGCTCTGGAAACACCATATATTTT. Its protein is CASTLRGSGNTIYF.